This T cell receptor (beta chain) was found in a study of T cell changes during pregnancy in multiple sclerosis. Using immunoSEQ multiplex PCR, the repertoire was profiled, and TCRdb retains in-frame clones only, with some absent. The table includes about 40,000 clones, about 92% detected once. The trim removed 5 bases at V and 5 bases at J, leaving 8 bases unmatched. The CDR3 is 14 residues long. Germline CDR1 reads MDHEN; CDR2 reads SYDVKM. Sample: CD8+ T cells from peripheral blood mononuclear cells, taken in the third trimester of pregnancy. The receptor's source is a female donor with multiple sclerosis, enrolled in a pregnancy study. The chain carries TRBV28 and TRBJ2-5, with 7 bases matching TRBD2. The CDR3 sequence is CASSPRLAEETQYF. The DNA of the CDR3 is TGTGCCAGCAGTCCCCGACTAGCTGAGGAGACCCAGTACTTC.